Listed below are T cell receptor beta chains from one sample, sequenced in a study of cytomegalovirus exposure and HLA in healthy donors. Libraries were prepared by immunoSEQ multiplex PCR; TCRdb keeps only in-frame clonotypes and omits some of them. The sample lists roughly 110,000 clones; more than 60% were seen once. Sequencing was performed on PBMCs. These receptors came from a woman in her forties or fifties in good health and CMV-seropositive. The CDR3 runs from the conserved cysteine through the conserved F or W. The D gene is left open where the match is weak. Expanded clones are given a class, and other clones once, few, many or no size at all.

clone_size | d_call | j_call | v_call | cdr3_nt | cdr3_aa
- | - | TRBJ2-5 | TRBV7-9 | TGTGCCAGCAGCCCACCTTGGGGACACAGTAAAGAGACCCAGTACTTC | CASSPPWGHSKETQYF
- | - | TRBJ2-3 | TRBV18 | TGTGCCAGCTCACCCGAGGAAGTTGCGCAGTATTTT | CASSPEEVAQYF
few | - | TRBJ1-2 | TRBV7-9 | TGTGCCAGCAGCTTATCCCCGGGCGCTCGGGATCTGGAGGGCTACACCTTC | CASSLSPGARDLEGYTF
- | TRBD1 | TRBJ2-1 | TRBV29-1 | TGCAGCGCCCCGACGACAGGGCTTGGGGCCGATCGCAATGAGCAGTTCTTC | CSAPTTGLGADRNEQFF
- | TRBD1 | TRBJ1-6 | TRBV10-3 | TGTGCCATCAGGCCGACAGGGGAGAACTCACCCCTCCACTTT | CAIRPTGENSPLHF
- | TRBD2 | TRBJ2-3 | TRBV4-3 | TGCGCCAGCAGCCCGCGGGGGTCTGCTAGCACAGATACGCAGTATTTT | CASSPRGSASTDTQYF
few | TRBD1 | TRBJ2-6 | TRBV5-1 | TGCGCCAGCAGCTTGGATGCAGGGGGCCCTGGGGCCAACGTCCTGACTTTC | CASSLDAGGPGANVLTF
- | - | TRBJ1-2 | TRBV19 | TGTGCCAGTAGTCCCAACAACGGGGGCTATGGCTACACCTTC | CASSPNNGGYGYTF
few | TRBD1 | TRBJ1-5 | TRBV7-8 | TGTGCCAGCAGCTTAGAGGGGGCGTATAGCAATCAGCCCCAGCATTTT | CASSLEGAYSNQPQHF
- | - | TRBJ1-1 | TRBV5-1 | TGCGCCAGCAGCTTAGTGGCAGGACTGAACACTGAGGCTTTCTTT | CASSLVAGLNTEAFF
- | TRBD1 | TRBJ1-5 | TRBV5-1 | TGCGCCAGCAGCTTTGACAGGGCCAGTGGTCAGCCCCAGCATTTT | CASSFDRASGQPQHF
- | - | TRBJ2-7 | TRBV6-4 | TGTGCCAGCAAATCAGGGCCTCCCTACGAGCAGTACTTC | CASKSGPPYEQYF
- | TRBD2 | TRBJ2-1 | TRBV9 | TGTGCCAGCAGCCCCGAGGGGCTAGCGGGGAGGAATGAGCAGTTCTTC | CASSPEGLAGRNEQFF
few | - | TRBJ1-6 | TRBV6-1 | TGTGCCAGCAGTGAAGGACACGGAACCCTCCACTTT | CASSEGHGTLHF
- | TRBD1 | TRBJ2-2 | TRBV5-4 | TGTGCCAGCAGCTCAATACACTTAGGGGGCAGGGACACCGGGGAGCTGTTTTTT | CASSSIHLGGRDTGELFF
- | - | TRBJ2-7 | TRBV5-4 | TGTGCCAGCAGTATGGACAGCTTCGCCTCCTACGAGCAGTACTTC | CASSMDSFASYEQYF
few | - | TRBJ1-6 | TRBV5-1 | TGCGCCAGCAGCTTGGCAGGGACTGAGAATTCACCCCTCCACTTT | CASSLAGTENSPLHF
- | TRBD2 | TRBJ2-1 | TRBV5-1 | TGCGCCAGCAGCCCCCGGACTAGCGGGGGGGCCCACAATGAGCAGTTCTTC | CASSPRTSGGAHNEQFF
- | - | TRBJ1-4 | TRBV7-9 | TGTGCCAGCAGCTCCACCACTACTGCAACTAATGAAAAACTGTTTTTT | CASSSTTTATNEKLFF